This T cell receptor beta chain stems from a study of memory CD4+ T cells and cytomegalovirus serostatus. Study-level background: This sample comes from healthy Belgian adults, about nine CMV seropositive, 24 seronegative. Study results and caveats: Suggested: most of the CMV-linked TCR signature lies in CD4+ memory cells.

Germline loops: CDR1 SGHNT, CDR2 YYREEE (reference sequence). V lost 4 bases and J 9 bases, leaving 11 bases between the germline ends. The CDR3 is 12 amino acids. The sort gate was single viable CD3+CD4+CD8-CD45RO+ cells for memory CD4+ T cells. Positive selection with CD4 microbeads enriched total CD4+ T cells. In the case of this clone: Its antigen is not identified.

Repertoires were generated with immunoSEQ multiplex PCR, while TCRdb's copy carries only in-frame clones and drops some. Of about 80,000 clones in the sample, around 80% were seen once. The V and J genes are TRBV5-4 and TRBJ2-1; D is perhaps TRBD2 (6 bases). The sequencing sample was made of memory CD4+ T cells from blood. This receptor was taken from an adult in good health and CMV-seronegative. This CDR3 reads CASSGDGSEQFF. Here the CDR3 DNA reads TGTGCCAGCAGCGGGGACGGGAGTGAGCAGTTCTTC.